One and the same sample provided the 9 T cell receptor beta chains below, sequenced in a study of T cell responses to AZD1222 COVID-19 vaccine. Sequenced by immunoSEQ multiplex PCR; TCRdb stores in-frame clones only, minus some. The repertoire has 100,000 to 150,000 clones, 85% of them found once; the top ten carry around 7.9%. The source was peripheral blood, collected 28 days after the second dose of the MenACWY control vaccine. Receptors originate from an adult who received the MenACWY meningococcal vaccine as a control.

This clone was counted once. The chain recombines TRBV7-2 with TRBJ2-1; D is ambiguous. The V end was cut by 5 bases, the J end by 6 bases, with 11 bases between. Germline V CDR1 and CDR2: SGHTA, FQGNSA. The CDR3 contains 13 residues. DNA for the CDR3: TGTGCCAGCAGCCCGGGTCCCTCCAATGAGCAGTTCTTC. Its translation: CASSPGPSNEQFF.

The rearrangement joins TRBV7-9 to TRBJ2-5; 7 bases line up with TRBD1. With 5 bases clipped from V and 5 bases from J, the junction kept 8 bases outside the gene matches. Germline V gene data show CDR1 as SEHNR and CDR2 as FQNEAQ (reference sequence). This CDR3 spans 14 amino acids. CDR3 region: CASSQTGLDETQYF. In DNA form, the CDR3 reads TGTGCCAGCAGCCAGACAGGGCTTGATGAGACCCAGTACTTC.

The CDR3 spells CASSIVEGSGWAFF. The CDR3 DNA reads TGTGCCAGTAGTATAGTCGAGGGGTCCGGCTGGGCTTTCTTT. The rearrangement joins TRBV19 to TRBJ1-1, with D possibly TRBD1 on 5 matching bases. CDR3 length: 14 residues. Trimming took off 1 base at V and 11 bases at J, with 17 bases between the two ends. Looked up from germline, CDR1 is LNHDA and CDR2 is SQIVND (reference sequence).

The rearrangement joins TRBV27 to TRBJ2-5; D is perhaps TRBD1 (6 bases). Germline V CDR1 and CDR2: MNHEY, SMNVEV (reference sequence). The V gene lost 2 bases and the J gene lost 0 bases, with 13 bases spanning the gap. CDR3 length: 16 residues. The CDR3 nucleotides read TGTGCCAGCAGTTTAGAGGGACATATTAACCAAGAGACCCAGTACTTC. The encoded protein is CASSLEGHINQETQYF.

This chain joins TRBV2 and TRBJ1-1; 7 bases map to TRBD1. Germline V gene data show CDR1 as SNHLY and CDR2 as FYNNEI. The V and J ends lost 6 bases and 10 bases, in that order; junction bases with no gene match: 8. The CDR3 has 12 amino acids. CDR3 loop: CASRAGGSRAFF. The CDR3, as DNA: TGTGCCAGCAGAGCAGGGGGGAGTCGAGCTTTCTTT.

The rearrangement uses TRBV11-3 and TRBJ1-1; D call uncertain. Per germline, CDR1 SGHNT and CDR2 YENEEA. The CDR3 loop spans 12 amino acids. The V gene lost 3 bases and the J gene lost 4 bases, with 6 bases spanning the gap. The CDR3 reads CASSFRTTEAFF. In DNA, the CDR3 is TGTGCCAGCAGCTTTAGGACCACTGAAGCTTTCTTT. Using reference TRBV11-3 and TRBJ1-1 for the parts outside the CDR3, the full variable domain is EAGVVQSPRYKIIEKKQPVAFWCNPISGHNTLYWYLQNLGQGPELLIRYENEEAVDDSQLPKDRFSAERLKGVDSTLKIQPAELGDSAVYLCASSFRTTEAFFGQGTRLTVV.

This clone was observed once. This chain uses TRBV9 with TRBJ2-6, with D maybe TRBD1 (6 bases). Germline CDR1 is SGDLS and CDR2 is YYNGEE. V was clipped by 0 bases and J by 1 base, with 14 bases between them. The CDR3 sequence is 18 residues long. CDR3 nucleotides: TGTGCCAGCAGCGTAGGGGCAGGGGCTTGGTCTGGGGCCAACGTCCTGACTTTC. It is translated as CASSVGAGAWSGANVLTF.

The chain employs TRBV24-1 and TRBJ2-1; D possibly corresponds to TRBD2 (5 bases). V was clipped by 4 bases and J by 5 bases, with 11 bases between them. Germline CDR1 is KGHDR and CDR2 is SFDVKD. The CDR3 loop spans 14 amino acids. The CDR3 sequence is CATSESPSNNEQFF. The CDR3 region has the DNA TGTGCCACCAGTGAATCGCCTAGCAACAATGAGCAGTTCTTC.

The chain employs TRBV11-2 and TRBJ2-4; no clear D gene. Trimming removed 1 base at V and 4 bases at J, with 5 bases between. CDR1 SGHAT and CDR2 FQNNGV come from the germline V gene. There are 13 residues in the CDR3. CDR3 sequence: CASSLASKNIQYF. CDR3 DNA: TGTGCCAGCAGCTTAGCTAGTAAAAACATTCAGTACTTC.